The clone carrying this TCR beta chain was recorded many times. The data were obtained in a study of regulatory T cells in long-lasting Graves disease. Time point: newly diagnosed GD, antithyroid drugs for less than 3 months. After RNA was extracted from PBMCs, the TCR library was made from it. Patients with Graves' disease were diagnosed by American Thyroid Association guidelines. Through Arm-PCR of CDR3 regions and iRepertoire HTBI primers, TCR beta libraries were built. Original data processing: Among the samples, 60 or so TRBV and about 15 TRBJ segments were identified. TCRdb processed the multiplex PCR reads anew with MiXCR; each CDR3 protein has one entry. TCRdb's processing, not the authors', yielded these V and J calls. The profile shows around 460,000 distinct CDR3 sequences, 12% to 15% of them singletons. V was cut by 2 bases and J by 4 bases, with 9 bases left in between. The CDR3 contains 13 residues. Germline V gene data show CDR1 as GTSNPN and CDR2 as SVGIG (reference sequence).

This sample was shared with a second study, whose subject was T cells in Graves' hyperthyroidism and ophthalmopathy. That investigation notes: TCR CDR3 underwent first-round RT-PCR with the HTBI primer set. Also found in blood were most expanded thyroid clonotypes above 0.001.

The rearrangement links TRBV30 to TRBJ1-5, with D maybe TRBD1 (5 bases). Sample: peripheral blood mononuclear cells (PBMCs), taken at new diagnosis, from a patient treated with antithyroid drugs. The TCR sequence derives from a woman in her fifties or sixties with Graves disease. The CDR3 DNA follows: TGTGCCTGGAGTCAGGGACTAAATCAGCCCCAGCATTTT. Amino acid sequence: CAWSQGLNQPQHF.